Sequencing of this TCR beta chain was carried out in a study of shared clonotypes between healthy human individuals. This CDR3 is built from 14 residues. V gave up 3 bases and J gave up 3 bases; unmatched junction bases: 5. Recent vaccinations or acute infections were absent in the healthy HIV-negative adult donors. Measured with immunoSEQ multiplex PCR; TCRdb has only the in-frame clones, and not every one. In the table there are millions of clones, roughly 92% of which are singletons. The sample comprised naive CD4+ T cells sorted from blood. Subset in this sample: CD45RA+ positively selected. This receptor was obtained from a man aged 18 to 29 in good health. The rearrangement joins TRBV23-1 to TRBJ2-7; the match to TRBD2 covers 7 bases. TRBV23-1 is known as an ORF, though its function is uncertain. In DNA, the CDR3 is TGCGCCAGCAGTCACCACCGGGGGGACTACGAGCAGTACTTC. Its protein is CASSHHRGDYEQYF.